Each of the 29 T cell receptor beta chains below was sequenced from the same sample in a study of blood T cell repertoires in COVID-19. Profiling relied on immunoSEQ multiplex PCR, and the TCRdb table lists in-frame clones only, not all of them. The sample includes 95,000 to 150,000 clones, about 80% of them seen just once. The source material was peripheral blood. These receptor sequences come from a man aged 40-49 years with active or convalescent COVID-19.

The V call is TRBV2, the J call TRBJ2-1, with D possibly matching TRBD2 (6 bases). The CDR3 consists of 14 residues. Trimming removed 8 bases at V and 10 bases at J, with 21 bases between. CDR1 and CDR2 from the germline V gene are SNHLY and FYNNEI. CDR3 DNA: TGTGCCAGCTGCCTTGGGACTGCTCGCGACGAGCAGTTCTTC. This encodes CASCLGTARDEQFF. Full variable domain (missing parts from reference TRBV2 and TRBJ2-1): EPEVTQTPSHQVTQMGQEVILRCVPISNHLYFYWYRQILGQKVEFLVSFYNNEISEKSEIFDDQFSVERPDGSNFTLKIRSTKLEDSAMYFCASCLGTARDEQFFGPGTRLTVL.

This clone came up a few times. J is TRBJ2-7 and V is TRBV28; 10 bases map to TRBD1. Germline values: CDR1 MDHEN, CDR2 SYDVKM. The CDR3 extends over 13 amino acids. The V gene end was trimmed by 7 bases and the J gene end by 3 bases; junction bases not matched to a gene: 3. For the CDR3, the DNA is TGTGCCAGCACCCGGACAGGGGGCTACGAGCAGTACTTC. Amino acid sequence: CASTRTGGYEQYF.

J is TRBJ1-1 and V is TRBV20-1; 7 nucleotides align to TRBD1. The CDR3 consists of 11 residues. Germline V gene lookup returns CDR1 DFQATT and CDR2 SNEGSKA (reference sequence). This chain's CDR3 is CRAGGDTEAFF. CDR3 sequence (DNA): TGCAGAGCAGGGGGAGACACTGAAGCTTTCTTT.

V and J are TRBV28 and TRBJ2-7, with a weak D call TRBD2 (5 bases). Germline-derived CDR1 and CDR2 are MDHEN and SYDVKM. The ends were cut back, 8 bases at V and 3 bases at J, with 20 bases in the middle. The CDR3 totals 15 residues. The CDR3 bases are TGTGCCAGCGGAGGACGGGCAAACATAGGCTACGAGCAGTACTTC. Its protein product is CASGGRANIGYEQYF.

This clone was seen more than once but under ten times. The gene calls are TRBV27 and TRBJ2-2; 10 bases line up with TRBD2. From germline, CDR1 is MNHEY and CDR2 SMNVEV (reference sequence). Losses at the gene ends were 6 bases for V and 6 bases for J; bases not matched to a gene: 7. CDR3 length: 15 amino acids. The CDR3 spells CASSPSGGSAGELFF. DNA of the CDR3: TGTGCCAGCAGCCCTAGCGGGGGCTCCGCCGGGGAGCTGTTTTTT.

This chain links TRBV29-1 with TRBJ2-1; 7 bases are a match to TRBD1. Unmatched junction bases numbered 15, after V lost 6 bases and J lost 10 bases. The CDR3 contains 14 residues. Germline V gene data show CDR1 as SQVTM and CDR2 as ANQGSEA. Written as DNA, the CDR3 is TGCAGCGTGGGCACATCAGACAGGGTAGGGGAGCAGTTCTTC. It encodes CSVGTSDRVGEQFF.

V gene TRBV19 combines with J gene TRBJ2-2, with TRBD2 matching over 7 bases. The CDR3 is 16 amino acids. CDR1 is LNHDA and CDR2 is SQIVND in the germline V gene (reference sequence). The trim removed 4 bases at V and 4 bases at J, leaving 9 bases unmatched. In nucleotides, the CDR3 is TGTGCCAGTAGTACCACAGCGGGGTGGGGCACCGGGGAGCTGTTTTTT. Translated, it gives CASSTTAGWGTGELFF. The whole variable domain, filled in from reference TRBV19 and TRBJ2-2, reads DGGITQSPKYLFRKEGQNVTLSCEQNLNHDAMYWYRQDPGQGLRLIYYSQIVNDFQKGDIAEGYSVSREKKESFPLTVTSAQKNPTAFYLCASSTTAGWGTGELFFGEGSRLTVL.

The V and J genes are TRBV14 and TRBJ2-7, with D tentatively TRBD1 (5 bases). Germline loops: CDR1 SGHDN, CDR2 FVKESK. The CDR3 length is 15 residues. V lost 8 bases, J lost 2 bases, and 19 bases lay in between. In DNA, the CDR3 is TGTGCCAGCCGCCCCGGCAGGGAAATAACCTACGAGCAGTACTTC. It translates to CASRPGREITYEQYF.

The genes are TRBV14 and TRBJ2-1; 12 bases agree with TRBD2. CDR1 is SGHDN, CDR2 FVKESK, per germline. The CDR3 is 17 residues long. The V segment lost 4 bases and the J segment 3 bases; nucleotides outside the gene matches: 7. This CDR3 is CASSPLAGGQFYNEQFF. CDR3 DNA sequence: TGTGCCAGCAGCCCCCTAGCGGGAGGGCAATTCTACAATGAGCAGTTCTTC.

This rearrangement joins TRBV11-2 to TRBJ1-2; D might be TRBD1 (5 bases). Deletions cut 0 bases from V and 3 bases from J, with 17 bases between. From germline, CDR1 is SGHAT and CDR2 FQNNGV. CDR3 length: 17 residues. Here the CDR3 DNA reads TGTGCCAGCAGCTTAGACGCCAGGCCTGTGGGGCACTATGGCTACACCTTC. It encodes CASSLDARPVGHYGYTF.

The CDR3 sequence is CASRTGASDSGNTIYF. CDR3 in DNA: TGTGCCAGCAGGACAGGGGCGTCAGACTCTGGAAACACCATATATTTT. J is TRBJ1-3 and V is TRBV11-3, with 8 bases aligning to TRBD1. This CDR3 contains 16 residues. The V gene's germline CDR1 is SGHNT and CDR2 YENEEA. Trimming cost V 6 bases and J 0 bases; bases outside gene matches: 7.

V is TRBV3-1 (or the pseudogene TRBV3-2) and J is TRBJ1-6, with no clear D. Trimming took 5 bases from V and 7 from J, leaving 6 bases between them. The CDR3 has 12 residues. Germline V gene sequence: CDR1 LGHDT, CDR2 YNNKEL (reference sequence). The CDR3 loop is CASSTQNSPLHF. CDR3 coding DNA: TGTGCCAGCAGCACCCAGAATTCACCCCTCCACTTT.

This clone was seen only a few times. The rearrangement links TRBV6-5 to TRBJ1-2, with TRBD1 identical over 8 bases. V lost 6 bases and J lost 3; bases outside the gene matches: 3. The CDR3 sequence is 13 residues long. Germline CDR1 MNHEY, CDR2 SVGAGI. CDR3 in amino acids: CASSPGGDYGYTF. CDR3 bases: TGTGCCAGCAGCCCAGGGGGCGACTATGGCTACACCTTC.

V is TRBV6-5 and J is TRBJ1-5; TRBD1 is a possible D gene (6 bases). The germline V gene has CDR1 MNHEY and CDR2 SVGAGI. The CDR3 is made up of 15 amino acids. V shed 6 bases and J shed 0 bases, with 12 bases lying between them. The CDR3 sequence is CASRGTPDSNQPQHF. The CDR3 DNA reads TGTGCCAGCAGGGGGACACCCGATAGCAATCAGCCCCAGCATTTT.

The chain links TRBV4-2 to TRBJ2-2, with 7 positions matching TRBD1. The CDR3 contains 15 residues. V trimming: 1 base; J trimming: 1 base; junction bases outside the gene matches: 0. Germline V gives CDR1 LGHNA, CDR2 YNFKEQ. CDR3 loop: CASSQGTGNTGELFF. The CDR3 region has the DNA TGTGCCAGCAGCCAAGGGACAGGGAACACCGGGGAGCTGTTTTTT.

The chain couples TRBV15 to TRBJ2-1; TRBD1 might be the D (5 bases). Trimming took off 0 bases at V and 0 bases at J, with 6 bases between the two ends. The CDR3 is 15 amino acids. Germline CDR1 LNHNV, CDR2 YYDKDF (reference sequence). CDR3 loop: CATSREDSSYNEQFF. CDR3 sequence (DNA): TGTGCCACCAGCAGAGAAGACAGCTCCTACAATGAGCAGTTCTTC. The variable domain in full, with the rest retrieved from reference TRBV15 and TRBJ2-1, is DAMVIQNPRYQVTQFGKPVTLSCSQTLNHNVMYWYQQKSSQAPKLLFHYYDKDFNNEADTPDNFQSRRPNTSFCFLDIRSPGLGDTAMYLCATSREDSSYNEQFFGPGTRLTVL.

The CDR3 here is CASRQALTRHEQFF. The DNA of the CDR3 is TGTGCCAGCAGACAGGCCCTGACTAGGCACGAGCAGTTCTTC. This rearrangement joins TRBV6-5 to TRBJ2-1; a possible D gene is TRBD2 (6 bases). CDR3 length: 14 amino acids. The V and J ends lost 6 bases and 10 bases respectively, with 19 bases between them. Germline lookup yields CDR1 MNHEY and CDR2 SVGAGI.

The rearrangement uses TRBV29-1 and TRBJ2-5; 10 bases line up with TRBD2. Looked up from germline, CDR1 is SQVTM and CDR2 is ANQGSEA. CDR3 size: 16 residues. J lost 2 bases, V lost 2 bases, and 8 bases had no gene match. The CDR3 DNA is TGCAGCGTTGAAATGCTAGCGGGAGTGAGGCAAGAGACCCAGTACTTC. Its translation: CSVEMLAGVRQETQYF.

The chain joins TRBV6-5 to TRBJ2-7, with 8 bases fitting TRBD1. Germline CDR1 is MNHEY and CDR2 is SVGAGI. V lost 0 bases to trimming and J lost 0 bases; unmatched junction nucleotides: 1. The CDR3 consists of 15 residues. Written as DNA, the CDR3 is TGTGCCAGCAGTTACTCCACAGGGGGCTCCTACGAGCAGTACTTC. As protein: CASSYSTGGSYEQYF.

The rearrangement links TRBV30 to TRBJ1-6; D gene uncertain. The length of the CDR3 is 14 residues. With 2 bases removed from V and 8 bases from J, the gap between germline ends came to 13 bases. Looked up from germline, CDR1 is GTSNPN and CDR2 is SVGIG (reference sequence). The CDR3 DNA reads as TGTGCCTGGAGTTCAGGAGGGCGGCATTCACCCCTCCACTTT. It encodes CAWSSGGRHSPLHF.

V is TRBV30 and J is TRBJ2-7; 8 nucleotides match TRBD1. The CDR3 is made up of 14 amino acids. CDR1 and CDR2 from the germline V gene are GTSNPN and SVGIG (reference sequence). The V segment lost 3 bases and the J segment 1 base; nucleotides outside the gene matches: 5. CDR3 nucleotide sequence: TGTGCCTGGAGCAGGGACAGGAGTTCCTACGAGCAGTACTTC. It is translated as CAWSRDRSSYEQYF. Full variable domain (outside the CDR3, taken from reference TRBV30 and TRBJ2-7): SQTIHQWPATLVQPVGSPLSLECTVEGTSNPNLYWYRQAAGRGLQLLFYSVGIGQISSEVPQNLSASRPQDRQFILSSKKLLLSDSGFYLCAWSRDRSSYEQYFGPGTRLTVT.

The chain links TRBV27 to TRBJ2-1; unclear D gene. Per germline, CDR1 MNHEY and CDR2 SMNVEV (reference sequence). The CDR3 is 11 amino acids. The V gene lost 7 bases and the J gene lost 9 bases, with 10 bases spanning the gap. The CDR3 reads CASTRGGEQFF. The CDR3 DNA follows: TGTGCCAGCACCCGAGGTGGTGAGCAGTTCTTC.

The rearrangement joins TRBV4-1 to TRBJ2-6; TRBD1 aligns across 7 bases. Germline V lookup: CDR1 MGHRA, CDR2 YSYEKL. V lost 3 bases and J lost 3; bases outside the gene matches: 11. This CDR3 is 18 amino acids long. The CDR3 region has the DNA TGCGCCAGCAGCCAGGGCCGACAGGGAGAAAGTGGGGCCAACGTCCTGACTTTC. Translation: CASSQGRQGESGANVLTF.

The chain employs TRBV29-1 and TRBJ2-1; possible D gene TRBD2, 5 bases. Trimming cost V 1 base and J 0 bases, with 16 bases left between them. The germline gives CDR1 SQVTM, CDR2 ANQGSEA. The CDR3 extends over 17 amino acids. The CDR3: CSVEVSWAGSSYNEQFF. The CDR3 region has the DNA TGCAGCGTTGAAGTATCTTGGGCGGGCTCCTCCTACAATGAGCAGTTCTTC.

This clone has just a few counts. The CDR3: CASALGGGLRRDYGYTF. Written as DNA, the CDR3 is TGTGCCAGCGCCCTAGGGGGGGGACTTAGGCGGGACTATGGCTACACCTTC. The chain uses TRBV27 and TRBJ1-2; D is perhaps TRBD1 (6 bases). Germline loops: CDR1 MNHEY, CDR2 SMNVEV (reference sequence). Trimming shortened V by 8 bases and J by 3 bases, and 25 bases separated the two germline ends. The CDR3 runs 17 residues.

The chain is built from TRBV19 and TRBJ1-2, with D possibly TRBD1 on 6 matching bases. CDR1 is LNHDA, CDR2 SQIVND, per germline (reference sequence). The V gene lost 0 bases and the J gene lost 4 bases, with 9 bases spanning the gap. The CDR3 is 14 amino acids. The CDR3 DNA reads TGTGCCAGTAGTATAGAGTCAGGGGTCTATGGCTACACCTTC. It yields the protein CASSIESGVYGYTF.

The J gene is TRBJ1-1, the V gene TRBV18, with a tentative D call TRBD1 (5 bases). There are 14 residues in the CDR3. Trimming took off 3 bases at V and 1 base at J, with 9 bases between the two ends. The V gene's germline CDR1 is KGHSH and CDR2 LQKENI. CDR3 bases: TGTGCCAGCTCACCTGGGGCTGGGAACACTGAAGCTTTCTTT. It codes for CASSPGAGNTEAFF.

This clone appeared once. V is TRBV30 and J is TRBJ2-5; TRBD2 matches 7 bases. CDR3 size: 13 residues. Germline values: CDR1 GTSNPN, CDR2 SVGIG (reference sequence). CDR3 sequence reads: CAFGLEYQETQYF. The CDR3 bases are TGTGCTTTCGGACTAGAGTACCAAGAGACCCAGTACTTC.

This clone has a handful of counts. The chain links TRBV7-3 to TRBJ2-7, with D perhaps matching TRBD1 (5 bases). V was pared by 5 bases and J by 1 base, with 9 bases between. CDR3 size: 13 residues. Germline V gene data show CDR1 as SGHTA and CDR2 as FQGTGA. The CDR3 region is CASSASGSYEQYF. CDR3 nucleotides: TGTGCCAGCAGCGCCTCAGGGTCCTACGAGCAGTACTTC.